This T cell receptor (beta chain) appears in the sequencing data of a study of T-cell memory formation after mild COVID-19. From the 5' RACE reads, TCRdb called clonotypes with MiXCR, one entry per CDR3 protein. Of some 29,000 distinct CDR3 sequences detected, around 16% appear once; the ten largest clones hold approximately 1.5%. This clonotype showed up just once. This CDR3 region has 12 residues. Germline CDR1 and CDR2: MNHNY and SVGAGI (reference sequence). Trimming stripped 8 bases from V and 1 base from J, with 9 bases between. This sequence was found in an adult who had mild COVID-19 (a few samples of this study predate the infection). Cell type and time point are not known. The specimen sequenced was PBMCs or a T cell subset sorted from them (not recorded which). This chain joins TRBV6-6 and TRBJ2-7, with a weak D call TRBD1 (6 bases). CDR3 sequence: CASQQGSYEQYF. CDR3 in DNA: TGTGCCAGCCAACAGGGATCCTACGAGCAGTACTTC.